These 6 T cell receptor beta chains were sequenced from one sample in a study of shared T cell receptors in the human thymus. Sequencing was performed with immunoSEQ multiplex PCR; in TCRdb, only in-frame clones are kept and a portion is missing. The top ten clones hold around 0.0099% of a sample with 500,000 to 750,000 clones, around 89% of them seen once. This sample also appeared in a second study, on human thymus T cells.

Material: thymocytes. The receptors derive from a boy under two years old with a congenital heart defect.

This CDR3 reads CASAPGQGIFEQFF. The CDR3 region has the DNA TGTGCTAGTGCTCCGGGACAGGGGATATTTGAGCAGTTCTTC. The chain links TRBV12-5 to TRBJ2-1, with 10 bases matching TRBD1. Per germline, CDR1 LGHNT and CDR2 FRNRAP. The CDR3 runs 14 residues. V lost 7 bases and J lost 9; bases outside the gene matches: 9.

Comments on this clone: Other DNA sequences of this sample code for an identical CDR3. This chain links TRBV19 with TRBJ1-1; D is unclear. Trimming removed 5 bases at V and 3 bases at J, with 7 bases between. The germline gives CDR1 LNHDA, CDR2 SQIVND (reference sequence). CDR3 length equals 12 residues. The CDR3 reads CASSSRDTEAFF. The DNA for the CDR3 is TGTGCCAGTAGTTCTCGGGACACTGAAGCTTTCTTT.

The J gene is TRBJ2-3, the V gene TRBV10-3; 7 nucleotides line up with TRBD2. V lost 0 bases to trimming and J lost 6 bases; unmatched junction nucleotides: 9. The CDR3 spans 16 residues. Per germline, CDR1 ENHRY and CDR2 SYGVKD. CDR3 DNA sequence: TGTGCCATCAGTGAGTCGAGAGGGAGGGCCGATGATACGCAGTATTTT. Its translation is CAISESRGRADDTQYF.

V gene TRBV7-3 combines with J gene TRBJ1-2, with 9 bases fitting TRBD1. CDR1 and CDR2 (germline): SGHTA, FQGTGA. This CDR3 is 12 amino acids long. CDR3 in DNA: TGTCCCAAAAGGGGGACAGGGTGTGGCTACACCTTC. As protein: CPKRGTGCGYTF.

This chain joins TRBV6-6 and TRBJ2-1; the D is unclear. Per germline, CDR1 MNHNY and CDR2 SVGAGI (reference sequence). The CDR3 consists of 16 residues. V was trimmed by 6 bases and J by 0 bases, leaving 15 bases between them. The CDR3, as DNA: TGTGCCAGCAGGACTCCCCAGCCAAGCTCCTACAATGAGCAGTTCTTC. Protein sequence: CASRTPQPSSYNEQFF.

This sequence joins TRBV5-1 and TRBJ2-1; 9 nucleotides line up with TRBD1. Germline loops: CDR1 SGHRS, CDR2 YFSETQ. The CDR3 spans 19 residues. J was trimmed by 3 bases and V by 4 bases; bases with no gene match: 17. CDR3 bases: TGCGCCAGCAGCCTAAGGGACAGGGAGGCTACTACCTACTACAATGAGCAGTTCTTC. Translated: CASSLRDREATTYYNEQFF. Combining the CDR3 with reference TRBV5-1 and TRBJ2-1 gives the whole variable domain KAGVTQTPRYLIKTRGQQVTLSCSPISGHRSVSWYQQTPGQGLQFLFEYFSETQRNKGNFPGRFSGRQFSNSRSEMNVSTLELGDSALYLCASSLRDREATTYYNEQFFGPGTRLTVL.